These T cell receptor beta chains were read from a single sample in a study of immune heterogeneity within non-small cell lung tumors. TCRdb reprocessed the multiplex PCR reads via MiXCR and lists one record per CDR3 protein. The data hold around 11,000 distinct CDR3 sequences, with just under 30% observed a single time. Sample: lung tumor tissue. These receptors were collected from a woman between 45 and 65 years old with non-small cell lung cancer. Each CDR3 is given with its conserved first and last residue. D genes are given only for firm matches. The size field is filled for only some rows; it gives once, few, many or a size class.

d_gene,v_gene,j_gene,abundance,CDR3aa,CDR3nt
TRBD1,TRBV20-1,TRBJ1-4,many,CSAPTGTGGEKLFF,TGCAGTGCTCCGACCGGGACAGGGGGAGAAAAACTGTTTTTT
NA,TRBV6-1,TRBJ2-6,NA,CASSERGVAQNPSGANVLTF,TGTGCCAGCAGTGAAAGGGGGGTGGCACAGAATCCCTCTGGGGCCAACGTCCTGACTTTC
NA,TRBV4-3,TRBJ1-6,NA,CASSHFGGGLGNSPLHF,TGCGCCAGCAGCCACTTCGGGGGAGGGTTGGGTAATTCACCCCTCCACTTT
NA,TRBV6-1,TRBJ1-5,many,CASSGTWGRGGNQPQHF,TGTGCCAGCAGTGGGACTTGGGGGCGCGGAGGCAATCAGCCCCAGCATTTT
NA,TRBV5-6,TRBJ2-3,many,CASSSARDRLGDTQYF,TGTGCCAGCAGCTCCGCGCGGGACAGACTAGGGGATACGCAGTATTTT
TRBD1,TRBV5-1,TRBJ2-3,many,CASSRDRGTTDTQYF,TGCGCCAGCAGTAGGGACAGGGGGACCACAGATACGCAGTATTTT
NA,TRBV30,TRBJ1-2,few,CAWSDPDRTTF,TGTGCCTGGAGTGATCCCGACAGAACCACCTTC
NA,TRBV11-3,TRBJ2-7,medium-sized,CASSLTPLLGIAYEQYF,TGTGCCAGCAGCTTAACCCCGCTTTTGGGCATAGCCTACGAGCAGTACTTC
TRBD1,TRBV5-1,TRBJ1-2,medium-sized,CASSLTPGGNYGYTF,TGCGCCAGCAGCTTGACTCCAGGGGGCAACTATGGCTACACCTTC
TRBD1,TRBV20-1,TRBJ1-2,NA,CSARDRGRVSGYTF,TGCAGTGCTAGAGACAGGGGGCGTGTATCTGGCTACACCTTC
NA,TRBV6-1,TRBJ2-3,NA,CASSLSPQGPRTDTQYF,TGTGCCAGCAGCCTATCACCTCAGGGGCCCCGCACAGATACGCAGTATTTT
NA,TRBV6-5,TRBJ1-5,many,CASSYISGLGQPQHF,TGTGCCAGCAGTTACATTTCAGGGTTGGGTCAGCCCCAGCATTTT
NA,TRBV4-1,TRBJ1-5,few,CASSQESGGGGPRAQHF,TGCGCCAGCAGCCAAGAATCCGGAGGAGGGGGGCCAAGGGCCCAGCATTTT
NA,TRBV19,TRBJ1-5,few,CASSTPYQPQHF,TGTGCCAGTAGTACTCCCTATCAGCCCCAGCATTTT
NA,TRBV2,TRBJ1-5,many,CASTLAGVGEPQHF,TGTGCCAGCACCCTAGCTGGGGTCGGGGAGCCCCAGCATTTT
NA,TRBV6-1,TRBJ1-2,medium-sized,CASRLDSTSNYGYTF,TGTGCCAGCAGACTCGACAGCACTTCTAACTATGGCTACACCTTC
NA,TRBV27,TRBJ2-1,NA,CASRGGLLYNEQFF,TGTGCCAGCAGGGGGGGGCTTCTCTACAATGAGCAGTTCTTC
NA,TRBV25-1,TRBJ1-4,NA,CASSVRGRGDEKLFF,TGTGCCAGCAGTGTCCGGGGGAGGGGGGATGAAAAACTGTTTTTT
NA,TRBV27,TRBJ2-7,medium-sized,CASRKETGYYEQYF,TGTGCCAGCCGGAAGGAGACAGGATACTACGAGCAGTACTTC
NA,TRBV20-1,TRBJ1-2,many,CSASADRYGYTF,TGCAGTGCTTCCGCCGACAGATATGGCTACACCTTC
NA,TRBV5-1,TRBJ1-2,many,CASRYNFAPGGYTF,TGCGCCAGCAGATATAACTTCGCCCCCGGCGGCTACACCTTC
NA,TRBV10-2,TRBJ1-2,many,CASSEGQWSGYTF,TGCGCCAGCAGTGAGGGGCAGTGGAGTGGCTACACCTTC
NA,TRBV12-3/TRBV12-4,TRBJ2-2,medium-sized,CASNNGGVGGELFF,TGTGCCAGCAATAACGGCGGGGTGGGCGGGGAGCTGTTTTTT
TRBD2,TRBV7-2,TRBJ2-2,many,CASSRRSGGSGELFF,TGTGCCAGCTCCCGTAGGAGCGGGGGGTCCGGGGAGCTGTTTTTT
NA,TRBV6-1,TRBJ1-5,medium-sized,CASRGQGNGNQPQHF,TGTGCCAGCAGAGGGCAGGGAAATGGCAATCAGCCCCAGCATTTT
NA,TRBV11-2,TRBJ2-5,NA,CASSPQTGQTETQYF,TGTGCCAGCAGCCCCCAGACAGGCCAAACAGAGACCCAGTACTTC
TRBD2,TRBV6-5,TRBJ2-1,few,CASSYEASGTHEQFF,TGTGCCAGCAGTTACGAGGCTAGCGGGACCCATGAGCAGTTCTTC
TRBD2,TRBV13,TRBJ2-3,once,CASSPRTSGHDTQYF,TGTGCCAGCAGCCCGCGGACTAGCGGCCACGATACGCAGTATTTT
NA,TRBV7-2,TRBJ2-2,medium-sized,CASSRGGVAGGELFF,TGTGCCAGCAGCCGAGGGGGAGTCGCCGGCGGGGAGCTGTTTTTT
TRBD2,TRBV6-1,TRBJ2-3,many,CASTPRKLQRGGTDTQYF,TGTGCCAGCACCCCGCGGAAGCTGCAGCGGGGGGGTACAGATACGCAGTATTTT
TRBD1,TRBV27,TRBJ2-1,many,CASSLLARTGKYNEQFF,TGTGCCAGCAGTTTACTCGCTAGGACAGGGAAGTACAATGAGCAGTTCTTC
TRBD1,TRBV6-1,TRBJ2-6,NA,CASSEAGTGGTGANVLTF,TGTGCCAGCAGTGAAGCCGGGACAGGGGGGACTGGGGCCAACGTCCTGACTTTC
NA,TRBV6-1,TRBJ1-4,few,CASSEAPGEDEKLFF,TGTGCCAGCAGTGAAGCTCCAGGGGAAGATGAAAAACTGTTTTTT
NA,TRBV3-1,TRBJ1-1,many,CASSKRSTEAFF,TGTGCCAGCAGCAAAAGAAGCACTGAAGCTTTCTTT
TRBD2,TRBV7-2,TRBJ2-1,many,CASSLGGGLQFF,TGTGCCAGCAGCTTGGGCGGGGGGTTGCAGTTCTTC
NA,TRBV2,TRBJ1-2,medium-sized,CASSMNYGYTF,TGTGCCAGCAGTATGAACTATGGCTACACCTTC